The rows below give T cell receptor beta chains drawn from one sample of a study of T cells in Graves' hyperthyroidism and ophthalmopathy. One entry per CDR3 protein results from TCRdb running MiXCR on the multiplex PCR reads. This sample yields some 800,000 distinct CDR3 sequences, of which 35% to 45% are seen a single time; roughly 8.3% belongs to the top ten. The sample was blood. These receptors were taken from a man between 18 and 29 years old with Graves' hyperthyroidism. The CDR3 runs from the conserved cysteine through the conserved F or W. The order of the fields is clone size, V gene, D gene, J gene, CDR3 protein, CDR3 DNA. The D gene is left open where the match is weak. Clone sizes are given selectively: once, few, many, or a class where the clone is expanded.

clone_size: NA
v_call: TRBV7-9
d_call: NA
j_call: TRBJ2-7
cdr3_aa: CAGSSIGAAYEQYF
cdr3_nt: TGTGCCGGCAGCTCTATAGGGGCAGCGTACGAGCAGTACTTC

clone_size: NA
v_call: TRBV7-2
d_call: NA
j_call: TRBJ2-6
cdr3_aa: CASSLVTVGTGEPNVLTF
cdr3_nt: TGTGCCAGCAGCTTAGTGACGGTGGGGACCGGGGAGCCCAACGTCCTGACTTTC

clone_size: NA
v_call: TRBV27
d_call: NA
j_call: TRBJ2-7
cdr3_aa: CASSLSDSVIYEQYF
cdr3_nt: TGTGCCAGCAGTCTTTCGGACAGTGTGATCTACGAGCAGTACTTC

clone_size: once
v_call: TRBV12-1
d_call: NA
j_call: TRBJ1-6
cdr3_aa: CASSFKYDGSPYNSPLHF
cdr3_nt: TGTGCCAGCAGCTTTAAGTACGACGGGAGCCCATATAATTCACCCCTCCACTTT

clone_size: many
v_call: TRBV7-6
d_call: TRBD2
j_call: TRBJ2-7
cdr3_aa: CASSAESGGEQYF
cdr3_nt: TGTGCCAGCAGCGCAGAGAGCGGGGGCGAGCAGTACTTC

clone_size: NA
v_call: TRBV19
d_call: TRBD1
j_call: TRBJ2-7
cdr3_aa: CASSTGQNYEQYF
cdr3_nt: TGTGCCAGTAGTACGGGACAGAACTACGAGCAGTACTTC

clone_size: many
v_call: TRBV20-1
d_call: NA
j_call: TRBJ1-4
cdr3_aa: CSATDRAWGEKLFF
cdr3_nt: TGCAGTGCTACTGACCGGGCTTGGGGAGAAAAACTGTTTTTT

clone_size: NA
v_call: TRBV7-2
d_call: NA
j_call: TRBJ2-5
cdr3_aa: CASSLGRGGGETQYF
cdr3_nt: TGTGCCAGCAGCCTGGGAAGGGGAGGAGGGGAGACCCAGTACTTC

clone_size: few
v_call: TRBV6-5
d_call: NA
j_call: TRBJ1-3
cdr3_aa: CASARSGSSGNTIYF
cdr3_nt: TGTGCCAGCGCACGCTCCGGGTCCTCTGGAAACACCATATATTTT

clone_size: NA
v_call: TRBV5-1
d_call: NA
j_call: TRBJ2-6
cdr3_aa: CASSPLGSGANVLTF
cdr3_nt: TGTGCCAGCAGCCCTTTGGGCTCTGGGGCCAACGTCCTGACTTTC

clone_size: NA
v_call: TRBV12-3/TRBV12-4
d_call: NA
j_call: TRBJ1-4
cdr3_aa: CASSPARGESNEKLFF
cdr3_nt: TGTGCCAGCAGTCCCGCCCGGGGGGAGTCTAATGAAAAACTGTTTTTT

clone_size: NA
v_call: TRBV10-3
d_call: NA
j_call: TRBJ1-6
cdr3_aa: CAISEQGFNSPLHF
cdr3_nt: TGTGCCATCAGTGAGCAGGGGTTTAATTCACCCCTCCACTTT

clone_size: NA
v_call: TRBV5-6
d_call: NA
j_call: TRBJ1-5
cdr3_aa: CASSLAGRINQPKHF
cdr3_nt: TGTGCCAGCAGCTTGGCGGGACGGATCAATCAGCCCAAGCATTTT

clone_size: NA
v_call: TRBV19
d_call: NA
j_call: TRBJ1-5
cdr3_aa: CASEYRDGNQPQHF
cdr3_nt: TGTGCCAGCGAATACCGGGACGGTAATCAGCCCCAGCATTTT

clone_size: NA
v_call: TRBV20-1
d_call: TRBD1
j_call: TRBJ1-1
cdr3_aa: CSARPSGGNTEAFF
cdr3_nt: TGCAGTGCTAGGCCATCAGGGGGGAACACTGAAGCTTTCTTT

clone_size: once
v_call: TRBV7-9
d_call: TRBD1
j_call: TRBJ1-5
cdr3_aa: CASSYPPDRRQPQHF
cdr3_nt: TGTGCCAGCAGTTACCCCCCGGACAGGCGCCAGCCCCAGCATTTT

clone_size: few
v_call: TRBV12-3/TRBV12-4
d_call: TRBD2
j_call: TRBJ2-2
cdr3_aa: CASSGTSGANTGELFF
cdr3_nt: TGTGCCAGCAGTGGGACTAGCGGAGCGAACACCGGGGAGCTGTTTTTT

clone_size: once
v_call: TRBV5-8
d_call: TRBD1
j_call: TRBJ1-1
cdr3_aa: CASSQGTGEGTEAFF
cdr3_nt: TGCGCCAGCAGCCAAGGTACAGGGGAAGGCACTGAAGCTTTCTTT

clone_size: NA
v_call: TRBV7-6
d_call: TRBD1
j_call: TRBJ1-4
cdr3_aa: CASRAGQGAGEKLFF
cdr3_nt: TGTGCCAGCAGAGCCGGACAGGGGGCAGGTGAAAAACTGTTTTTT

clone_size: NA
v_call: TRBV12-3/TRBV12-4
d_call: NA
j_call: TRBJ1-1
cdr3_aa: CASSWRPNTEAFF
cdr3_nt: TGTGCCAGCAGTTGGCGCCCGAACACTGAAGCTTTCTTT

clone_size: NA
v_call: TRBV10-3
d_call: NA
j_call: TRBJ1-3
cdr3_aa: CAIRMGAGGNTIYF
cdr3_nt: TGTGCCATCAGGATGGGGGCAGGAGGAAACACCATATATTTT

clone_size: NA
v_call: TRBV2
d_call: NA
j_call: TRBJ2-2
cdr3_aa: CASSGPANTGELFF
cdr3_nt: TGTGCCAGCAGTGGACCGGCGAACACCGGGGAGCTGTTTTTT

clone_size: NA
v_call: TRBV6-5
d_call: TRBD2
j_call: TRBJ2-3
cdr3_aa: CASSDTRGGTDTQYF
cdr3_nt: TGTGCCAGCAGTGACACGCGGGGGGGCACAGATACGCAGTATTTT

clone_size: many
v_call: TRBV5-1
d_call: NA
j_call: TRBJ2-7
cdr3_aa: CASSSDGQTGEQYF
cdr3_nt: TGCGCCAGCAGCTCGGACGGACAGACGGGCGAGCAGTACTTC

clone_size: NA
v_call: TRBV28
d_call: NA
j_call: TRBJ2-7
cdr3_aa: CASSPPPGRGLSYEQYF
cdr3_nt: TGTGCCAGCAGCCCTCCTCCCGGGCGGGGGCTCTCCTACGAGCAGTACTTC

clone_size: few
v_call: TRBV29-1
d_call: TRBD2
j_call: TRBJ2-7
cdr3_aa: CSVGGLAGLSSYEQYF
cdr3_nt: TGCAGCGTGGGGGGACTAGCGGGCTTAAGCTCCTACGAGCAGTACTTC

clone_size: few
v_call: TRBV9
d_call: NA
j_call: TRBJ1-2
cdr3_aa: CASSLEKDVGKRGYTF
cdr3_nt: TGTGCCAGCAGCCTGGAGAAGGATGTGGGGAAAAGAGGCTACACCTTC

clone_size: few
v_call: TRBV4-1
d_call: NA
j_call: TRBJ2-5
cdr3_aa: CASSQVSLRETQYF
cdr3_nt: TGCGCCAGCAGCCAAGTTTCGTTGCGCGAGACCCAGTACTTC

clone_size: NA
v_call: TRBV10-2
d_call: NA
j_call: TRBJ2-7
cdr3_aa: CASSSTGTFYEQYF
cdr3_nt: TGTGCCAGCAGTTCCACCGGGACTTTCTACGAGCAGTACTTC

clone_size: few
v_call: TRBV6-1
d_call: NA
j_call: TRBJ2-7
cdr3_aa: CASSKSSGPTSYEQYF
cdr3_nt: TGTGCCAGCTCGAAAAGCTCAGGGCCGACATCCTACGAGCAGTACTTC

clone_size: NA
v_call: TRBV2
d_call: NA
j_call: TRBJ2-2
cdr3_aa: CASSGGMTENTGELFF
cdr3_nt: TGTGCCAGCAGTGGGGGGATGACAGAGAACACCGGGGAGCTGTTTTTT

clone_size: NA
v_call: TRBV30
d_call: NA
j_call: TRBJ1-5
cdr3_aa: CAWNPSGSNQPQHF
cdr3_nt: TGTGCCTGGAACCCCTCCGGGAGCAATCAGCCCCAGCATTTT

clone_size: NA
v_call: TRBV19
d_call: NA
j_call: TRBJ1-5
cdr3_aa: CATLGEVGNQPQHF
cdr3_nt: TGTGCCACCCTGGGGGAAGTCGGCAATCAGCCCCAGCATTTT